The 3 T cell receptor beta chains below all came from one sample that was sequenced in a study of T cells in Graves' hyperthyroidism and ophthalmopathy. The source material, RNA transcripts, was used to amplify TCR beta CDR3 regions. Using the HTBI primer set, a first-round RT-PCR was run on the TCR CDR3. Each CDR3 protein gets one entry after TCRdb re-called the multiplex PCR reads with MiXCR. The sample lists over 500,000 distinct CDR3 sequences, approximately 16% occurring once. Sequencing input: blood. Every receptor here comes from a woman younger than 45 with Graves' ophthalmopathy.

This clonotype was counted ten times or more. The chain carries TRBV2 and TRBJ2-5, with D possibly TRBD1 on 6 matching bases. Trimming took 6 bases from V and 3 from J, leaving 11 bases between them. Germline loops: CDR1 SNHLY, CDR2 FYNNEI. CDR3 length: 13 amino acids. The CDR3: CASRLSGEETQYF. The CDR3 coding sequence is TGTGCCAGCAGACTTTCAGGGGAAGAGACCCAGTACTTC.

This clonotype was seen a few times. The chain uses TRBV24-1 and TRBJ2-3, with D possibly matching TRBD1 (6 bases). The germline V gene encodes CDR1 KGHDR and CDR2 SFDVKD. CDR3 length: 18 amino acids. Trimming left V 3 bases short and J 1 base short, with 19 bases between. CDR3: CATSDGGKTPLRTDTQYF. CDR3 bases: TGTGCCACCAGTGATGGGGGCAAGACACCGTTACGCACAGATACGCAGTATTTT.

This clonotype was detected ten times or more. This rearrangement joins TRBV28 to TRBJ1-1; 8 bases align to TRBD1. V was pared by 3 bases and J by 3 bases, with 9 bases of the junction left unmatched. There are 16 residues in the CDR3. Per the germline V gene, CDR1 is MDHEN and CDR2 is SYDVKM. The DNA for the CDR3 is TGTGCCAGCAGTTTCCCCAGGGGGCTGTCGTACACTGAAGCTTTCTTT. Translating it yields CASSFPRGLSYTEAFF.